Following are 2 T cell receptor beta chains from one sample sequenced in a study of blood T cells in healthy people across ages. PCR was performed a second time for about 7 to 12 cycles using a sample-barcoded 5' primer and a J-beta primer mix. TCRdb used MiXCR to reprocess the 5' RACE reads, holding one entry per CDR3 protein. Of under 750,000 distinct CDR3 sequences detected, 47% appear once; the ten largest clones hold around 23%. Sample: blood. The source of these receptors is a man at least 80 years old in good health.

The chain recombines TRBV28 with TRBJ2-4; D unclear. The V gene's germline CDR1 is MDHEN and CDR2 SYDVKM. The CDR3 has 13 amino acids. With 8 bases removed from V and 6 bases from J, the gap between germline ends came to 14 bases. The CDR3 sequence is CASLGSNPNIQYF. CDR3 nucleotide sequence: TGTGCCAGCTTAGGGTCCAATCCAAACATTCAGTACTTC.

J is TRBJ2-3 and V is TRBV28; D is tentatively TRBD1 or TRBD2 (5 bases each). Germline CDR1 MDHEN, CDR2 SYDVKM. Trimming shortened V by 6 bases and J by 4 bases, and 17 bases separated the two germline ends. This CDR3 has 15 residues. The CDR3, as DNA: TGTGCCAGCAGGCGACAGCGGAGGCCCGCAGATACGCAGTATTTT. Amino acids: CASRRQRRPADTQYF.